This TCR beta chain was profiled in a study of OX40 agonist ivuxolimab in advanced cancers. Whole-study results and caveats: The mean number of expanded clones was higher in CD8+ T cells than in CD4+.

As concerns this clone: Its antigen is unknown.

Germline V gene sequence: CDR1 SGHTA, CDR2 FQGNSA. Trimming at V came to 5 bases and at J to 4 bases, leaving 5 bases not matched to a gene. This CDR3 is built from 14 residues. Data came from immunoSEQ multiplex PCR; TCRdb stores just in-frame clones and leaves some out. The sample yields approximately 64,000 clones, approximately 86% seen once. The gene calls are TRBV7-2 and TRBJ2-1; 7 bases agree with TRBD2. The clonotype originates from an adult with an advanced solid tumor such as melanoma, head and neck, liver or kidney cancer. Sequencing used CD4+ or CD8+ T cells sorted from blood, obtained in a trial of the OX40 agonist ivuxolimab. CDR3 coding DNA: TGTGCCAGCAGCGCTTACGGGGGGTACAATGAGCAGTTCTTC. Encoded protein: CASSAYGGYNEQFF.